These 26 T cell receptor beta chains share one sample of origin, sequenced in a study of cytomegalovirus exposure and HLA in healthy donors. The PCR was carried out with 60 Vbeta primers and 13 Jbeta primers. Data came from immunoSEQ multiplex PCR; TCRdb stores just in-frame clones and leaves some out. The sample holds some 90,000 clones, 75% to 85% seen once. Sequencing used PBMCs. Receptor source: a man aged 50 to 59 in good health and CMV-seropositive.

The chain is built from TRBV25-1 and TRBJ1-1; no clear D. Germline CDR1 is MGHDK and CDR2 is SYGVNS. The V and J ends lost 3 bases and 4 bases respectively, with 18 bases between them. The CDR3 is made up of 16 amino acids. CDR3 region: CASSDPGEGWGTEAFF. For the CDR3, the DNA is TGTGCCAGCAGTGACCCTGGGGAGGGATGGGGCACTGAAGCTTTCTTT.

The chain couples TRBV7-9 to TRBJ2-3; D not resolved. Germline V gives CDR1 SEHNR, CDR2 FQNEAQ (reference sequence). CDR3 length: 14 amino acids. Trimming shortened V by 3 bases and J by 2 bases, and 9 bases separated the two germline ends. The CDR3 here is CASSLGSYTDTQYF. Here the CDR3 DNA reads TGTGCCAGCAGCTTGGGCAGCTACACAGATACGCAGTATTTT.

The V gene is TRBV18, the J gene TRBJ1-2; maybe TRBD1 (6 bases). Germline V gives CDR1 KGHSH, CDR2 LQKENI. Trimming removed 4 bases at V and 4 bases at J, with 13 bases between. The CDR3 loop spans 14 amino acids. As DNA, the CDR3 is TGTGCCAGCTCACGGAACAGGGAGCGCTATGGCTACACCTTC. The encoded protein is CASSRNRERYGYTF.

This clone was picked up a small number of times. The junction departs from the called germline gene at one end, perhaps through a read error. The gene calls are TRBV5-4 and TRBJ2-4; D is undetermined. Germline V gene sequence: CDR1 SGHNT, CDR2 YYREEE (reference sequence). There are 13 residues in the CDR3. CDR3 in amino acids: CASSLPAKNSQYF. The CDR3 DNA follows: TGTGCCAGCAGCTTGCCAGCCAAAAACAGTCAGTACTTC.

The chain has TRBV6-1 and TRBJ1-5; D not certain. CDR3 length equals 13 residues. V shed 4 bases and J shed 7 bases, with 11 bases lying between them. CDR1 MNHNS and CDR2 SASEGT come from the germline V gene. CDR3 region: CASSGYGMQPQHF. The CDR3 DNA follows: TGTGCCAGCAGTGGCTACGGTATGCAGCCCCAGCATTTT.

This chain uses TRBV5-8 with TRBJ2-3; maybe TRBD1 (6 bases). CDR3 length: 16 amino acids. Between the trimmed V and J ends, which lost 7 bases and 0 bases, there was a span of 18 bases. The germline V gene encodes CDR1 SGHTS and CDR2 YDEGEE. CDR3 loop: CASGAPVGASTDTQYF. CDR3 bases: TGTGCCAGCGGCGCCCCCGTGGGGGCTAGCACAGATACGCAGTATTTT.

The genes are TRBV29-1 and TRBJ1-2; the D gene is possibly TRBD1 (6 bases). CDR3 length: 14 amino acids. The V end was cut by 4 bases, the J end by 4 bases, with 16 bases between. Germline CDR1 SQVTM, CDR2 ANQGSEA. The CDR3 loop is CSVGGGWGGYGYTF. In DNA form, the CDR3 reads TGCAGCGTTGGGGGGGGCTGGGGTGGCTATGGCTACACCTTC.

J is TRBJ1-2 and V is TRBV2; D unclear. This CDR3 contains 14 residues. V was cut by 3 bases and J by 4 bases, with 12 bases left in between. CDR1 is SNHLY, CDR2 FYNNEI, per germline. The CDR3 sequence: CASSDLRQFYGYTF. The CDR3 bases are TGTGCCAGCAGTGATCTCAGGCAGTTCTATGGCTACACCTTC.

The chain uses TRBV4-1 and TRBJ1-1; D gene ambiguous. The CDR3 sequence is 13 residues long. Germline lookup yields CDR1 MGHRA and CDR2 YSYEKL. The V end lost 4 bases, the J end lost 2 bases, and 8 bases lay between the germline ends. The CDR3 sequence: CASSLGFNTEAFF. The DNA for the CDR3 is TGCGCCAGCAGCCTCGGGTTTAACACTGAAGCTTTCTTT.

The V and J genes are TRBV18 and TRBJ2-5; weak D call: TRBD2 (5 bases). Trimming removed 3 bases from V and 2 bases from J, with 13 bases in between. CDR1 and CDR2 (germline): KGHSH, LQKENI. The CDR3 loop spans 15 amino acids. The CDR3 is CASSPNAGNQETQYF. The CDR3 coding sequence is TGTGCCAGCTCACCCAACGCCGGGAATCAAGAGACCCAGTACTTC.

In DNA form, the CDR3 reads TGTGCCGGCCGGACTAGCGGGACCTCAGATACGCAGTATTTT. It encodes CAGRTSGTSDTQYF. The chain links TRBV2 to TRBJ2-3; 12 nucleotides line up with TRBD2. With V trimmed by 11 bases and J by 4 bases, 7 bases remained unmatched. CDR1 and CDR2 (germline): SNHLY, FYNNEI. The CDR3 consists of 14 residues. Full variable domain (remainder filled in from reference TRBV2 and TRBJ2-3): EPEVTQTPSHQVTQMGQEVILRCVPISNHLYFYWYRQILGQKVEFLVSFYNNEISEKSEIFDDQFSVERPDGSNFTLKIRSTKLEDSAMYFCAGRTSGTSDTQYFGPGTRLTVL.

The rearrangement links TRBV19 to TRBJ1-2, with D unresolved. Trimming took off 8 bases at V and 7 bases at J, with 20 bases between the two ends. Germline CDR1 reads LNHDA; CDR2 reads SQIVND (reference sequence). The CDR3 totals 14 residues. In DNA, the CDR3 is TGTGCCAGTCAGGATGCTGGTAGGGCGGGTGGCTACACCTTC. This gives the protein CASQDAGRAGGYTF. Variable domain in full (rest from reference TRBV19 and TRBJ1-2): DGGITQSPKYLFRKEGQNVTLSCEQNLNHDAMYWYRQDPGQGLRLIYYSQIVNDFQKGDIAEGYSVSREKKESFPLTVTSAQKNPTAFYLCASQDAGRAGGYTFGSGTRLTVV.

This chain links TRBV11-3 with TRBJ2-5; tentatively, D is TRBD2 (5 bases). With 4 bases removed from V and 1 base from J, the gap between germline ends came to 16 bases. CDR3 size: 16 residues. Germline V gives CDR1 SGHNT, CDR2 YENEEA. The CDR3 is CASSSRRTSSQETQYF. For the CDR3, the DNA is TGTGCCAGCAGCTCGCGGAGGACCTCAAGCCAAGAGACCCAGTACTTC.

This chain joins TRBV5-1 and TRBJ2-5, with TRBD1 matching 9 bases. Looked up from germline, CDR1 is SGHRS and CDR2 is YFSETQ. With V trimmed by 4 bases and J by 4 bases, 5 bases remained unmatched. CDR3 length: 14 residues. This CDR3 is CASSRDRELETQYF. DNA for the CDR3: TGCGCCAGCAGCCGGGACAGGGAATTAGAGACCCAGTACTTC.

The J gene is TRBJ2-6, the V gene TRBV5-6; 9 bases map to TRBD2. The germline V gene encodes CDR1 SGHDT and CDR2 YYEEEE. The CDR3 is made up of 17 amino acids. V shed 2 bases, J shed 1 base, and the junction held 4 bases outside the gene matches. CDR3 loop: CASSFPAGGSGANVLTF. The CDR3 DNA follows: TGTGCCAGCAGCTTCCCAGCGGGAGGATCTGGGGCCAACGTCCTGACTTTC.

The V call is TRBV19, the J call TRBJ1-1; D is uncertain. This CDR3 contains 13 residues. Germline lookup yields CDR1 LNHDA and CDR2 SQIVND (reference sequence). The ends were cut back, 3 bases at V and 3 bases at J, with 8 bases in the middle. The CDR3, as DNA: TGTGCCAGTAGTATTACCAGCGACACTGAAGCTTTCTTT. This sequence encodes CASSITSDTEAFF.

The chain recombines TRBV6-1 with TRBJ1-4; possibly TRBD1 for D (6 bases). Trimming took 7 bases from V and 4 from J, leaving 13 bases between them. Germline lookup yields CDR1 MNHNS and CDR2 SASEGT. This CDR3 region has 14 residues. CDR3 in DNA: TGTGCCAGCATCAATACAGGGAGTAATGAAAAACTGTTTTTT. This gives the protein CASINTGSNEKLFF.

The chain recombines TRBV9 with TRBJ2-1; 10 nucleotides line up with TRBD1. The CDR3 covers 16 residues. Trimming took 2 bases from V and 9 from J; bases not matched to a gene: 11. The germline CDR1 and CDR2 sequences are SGDLS and YYNGEE. The CDR3 here is CASSVTGQGQLSEQFF. CDR3 in DNA: TGTGCCAGCAGCGTTACGGGACAGGGGCAATTGAGTGAGCAGTTCTTC. Variable domain in full (rest from reference TRBV9 and TRBJ2-1): DSGVTQTPKHLITATGQRVTLRCSPRSGDLSVYWYQQSLDQGLQFLIQYYNGEERAKGNILERFSAQQFPDLHSELNLSSLELGDSALYFCASSVTGQGQLSEQFFGPGTRLTVL.

The CDR3 region is CASSSTGADTQYF. CDR3 nucleotides: TGTGCCAGCAGCTCTACGGGAGCGGATACGCAGTATTTT. This rearrangement joins TRBV5-5 to TRBJ2-3; a possible D gene is TRBD2 (6 bases). V shed 3 bases and J shed 6 bases, with 11 bases lying between them. The CDR3 has 13 residues. Germline V gene sequence: CDR1 SGHKS, CDR2 YYEKEE (reference sequence).

The chain joins TRBV6-5 to TRBJ1-2; D is perhaps TRBD1 (5 bases). Trimming stripped 0 bases from V and 2 bases from J, with 13 bases between. The CDR3 is 16 residues long. Germline-derived CDR1 and CDR2 are MNHEY and SVGAGI. The CDR3 reads CASSYSTASYNYGYTF. In DNA, the CDR3 is TGTGCCAGCAGTTACTCGACAGCTTCCTACAACTATGGCTACACCTTC.

The chain combines TRBV4-1 with TRBJ2-7; D gene uncertain. This CDR3 has 13 residues. Trimming removed 1 base from V and 3 bases from J, with 7 bases in between. Germline V gene lookup returns CDR1 MGHRA and CDR2 YSYEKL. This CDR3 is CASSQVGFYEQYF. The DNA for the CDR3 is TGCGCCAGCAGCCAAGTCGGTTTCTACGAGCAGTACTTC.

The V call is TRBV5-1, the J call TRBJ2-7; TRBD2 matches at 14 bases. The junction had 5 bases not matched to a gene; V was cut back by 0 bases and J by 6 bases. The CDR3 is 16 residues long. Looked up from germline, CDR1 is SGHRS and CDR2 is YFSETQ. The CDR3 nucleotides are TGCGCCAGCAGCTTGGGCGGGACTAGCGGGAGTCGCGAGCAGTACTTC. Amino acids: CASSLGGTSGSREQYF.

The chain couples TRBV7-2 to TRBJ2-7, with TRBD1 matching 9 bases. Germline loops: CDR1 SGHTA, CDR2 FQGNSA. The CDR3 spans 17 residues. The V gene end was trimmed by 2 bases and the J gene end by 4 bases; junction bases not matched to a gene: 12. The DNA of the CDR3 is TGTGCCAGCAGCTTACCCCCATGGACAGGGGTGAGGTACGAGCAGTACTTC. Residues: CASSLPPWTGVRYEQYF. Full variable domain (outside the CDR3, taken from reference TRBV7-2 and TRBJ2-7): GAGVSQSPSNKVTEKGKDVELRCDPISGHTALYWYRQSLGQGLEFLIYFQGNSAPDKSGLPSDRFSAERTGGSVSTLTIQRTQQEDSAVYLCASSLPPWTGVRYEQYFGPGTRLTVT.

This chain links TRBV5-1 with TRBJ1-1, with D possibly matching TRBD1 (5 bases). Germline V lookup: CDR1 SGHRS, CDR2 YFSETQ. The CDR3 is 14 amino acids. V shed 0 bases and J shed 5 bases, with 11 bases lying between them. CDR3 in amino acids: CASSLEGDWTEAFF. Here the CDR3 DNA reads TGCGCCAGCAGCTTGGAAGGGGACTGGACTGAAGCTTTCTTT.

This sequence joins TRBV25-1 and TRBJ2-7; no reliable D call. The CDR3 contains 14 residues. V lost 2 bases to trimming and J lost 0 bases, with 8 bases between them. Germline CDR1 reads MGHDK; CDR2 reads SYGVNS. The CDR3 sequence: CASSELASSYEQYF. The CDR3 region has the DNA TGTGCCAGCAGTGAACTCGCTAGCTCCTACGAGCAGTACTTC.

The rearrangement joins TRBV12-5 to TRBJ1-5, with 7 bases aligning to TRBD1. CDR3 length equals 16 residues. Germline loops: CDR1 LGHNT, CDR2 FRNRAP. V lost 6 bases and J lost 6; bases outside the gene matches: 14. Here the CDR3 reads CASGTPPRQGGQPQHF. In DNA form, the CDR3 reads TGTGCTAGTGGCACTCCTCCCCGACAGGGAGGTCAGCCCCAGCATTTT.